This T cell receptor beta chain stems from a study of human T cells and chemical hapten exposure. Time point given: patch test 1, 2 weeks after DPC sensitization. Regarding treatment: therapeutic diphenylcyclopropenone sensitization with weekly scalp DPC. This clonotype has just a few counts. CDR3 length: 14 residues. The trim removed 4 bases at V and 5 bases at J, leaving 5 bases unmatched. CDR1 is MNHEY, CDR2 SMNVEV, per germline (reference sequence). TCRdb itself ran the RACE reads through MiXCR, one entry per CDR3 protein. This sample has approximately 90,000 distinct CDR3 sequences; roughly a tenth occur once, and the top ten carry about 2.4%.

The material was whole blood, obtained in connection with sensitization to the hapten diphenylcyclopropenone (DPC). The genes are TRBV27 and TRBJ2-1, with 7 bases lining up with TRBD1. The receptor was derived from a middle-aged man with alopecia areata. Some clones in this sample may be carry-over from other donors' samples. The CDR3 loop reads CASSSWDRDNEQFF. The CDR3 DNA reads as TGTGCCAGCAGTTCCTGGGACAGAGACAATGAGCAGTTCTTC.